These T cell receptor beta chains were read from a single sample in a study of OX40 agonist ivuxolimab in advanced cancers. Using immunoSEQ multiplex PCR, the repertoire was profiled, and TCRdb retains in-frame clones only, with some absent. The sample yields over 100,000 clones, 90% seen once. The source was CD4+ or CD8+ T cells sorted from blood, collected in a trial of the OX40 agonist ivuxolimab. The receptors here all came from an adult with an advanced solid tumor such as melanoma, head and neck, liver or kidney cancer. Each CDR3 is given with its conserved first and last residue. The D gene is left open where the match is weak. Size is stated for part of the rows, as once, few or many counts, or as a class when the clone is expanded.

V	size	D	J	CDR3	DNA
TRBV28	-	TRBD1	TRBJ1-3	CASRGQGRSGNTIYF	TGTGCCAGCAGAGGACAGGGCCGCTCTGGAAACACCATATATTTT
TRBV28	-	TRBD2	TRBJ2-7	CASSSPSGSSYEQYF	TGTGCCAGCAGTTCTCCTAGCGGGAGCTCCTACGAGCAGTACTTC
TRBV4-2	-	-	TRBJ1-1	CASSSRGSGRVAEAFF	TGTGCCAGCAGCTCAAGAGGGTCGGGGAGAGTTGCTGAAGCTTTCTTT
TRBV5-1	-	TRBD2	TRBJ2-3	CASSLTGTSGSDTQYF	TGCGCCAGCAGCTTGACCGGGACTAGCGGTTCAGATACGCAGTATTTT
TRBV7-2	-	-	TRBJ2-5	CASSSRRGETQYF	TGTGCCAGCAGCTCCAGGAGGGGAGAGACCCAGTACTTC
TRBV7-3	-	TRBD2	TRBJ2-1	CASSLKYRAGGQYNEQFF	TGTGCCAGCAGCTTAAAATATCGAGCGGGAGGACAATACAATGAGCAGTTCTTC
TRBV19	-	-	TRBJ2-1	CASSIKVGGLGGEQFF	TGTGCCAGTAGTATAAAAGTCGGAGGCTTGGGCGGTGAGCAGTTCTTC
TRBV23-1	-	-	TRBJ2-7	CASRTGPKVLYEQYF	TGCGCCAGCAGAACCGGGCCCAAGGTCCTCTACGAGCAGTACTTC
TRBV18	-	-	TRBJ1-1	CASSLSEAEMGTEAFF	TGTGCCAGCTCACTTTCCGAAGCGGAAATGGGCACTGAAGCTTTCTTT
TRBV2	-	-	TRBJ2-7	CASTRRRDPYEQYF	TGTGCCAGCACTCGGCGGCGGGATCCCTACGAGCAGTACTTC
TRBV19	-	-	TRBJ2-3	CASSIFPLTTDTQYF	TGTGCCAGTAGTATTTTTCCCCTTACTACAGATACGCAGTATTTT
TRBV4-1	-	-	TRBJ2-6	CASSPLGQRSGANVLTF	TGCGCCAGCAGCCCCCTCGGGCAGCGCTCTGGGGCCAACGTCCTGACTTTC
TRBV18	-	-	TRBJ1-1	CASSPLQGHEAFF	TGTGCCAGCTCACCGCTACAGGGACACGAAGCTTTCTTT
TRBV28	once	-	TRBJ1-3	CASSLHTLGNTIYF	TGTGCCAGCAGTCTACACACCTTAGGAAACACCATATATTTT
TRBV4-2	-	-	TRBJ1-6	CASSQDNRDSPLHF	TGTGCCAGCAGCCAAGATAACAGGGACTCACCCCTCCACTTT
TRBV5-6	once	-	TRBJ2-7	CASSLEERTGEQYF	TGTGCCAGCAGCTTGGAGGAGAGGACTGGCGAGCAGTACTTC
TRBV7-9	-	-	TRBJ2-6	CASSLSGDGNVLTF	TGTGCCAGCAGCTTATCCGGGGATGGCAACGTCCTGACTTTC
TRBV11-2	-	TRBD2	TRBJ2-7	CASSPRLAGTSYEQYF	TGTGCCAGCAGCCCCAGACTAGCGGGAACTAGCTACGAGCAGTACTTC
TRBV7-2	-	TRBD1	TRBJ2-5	CASSDGTGLRTQYF	TGTGCCAGCAGCGACGGGACAGGGCTCAGGACCCAGTACTTC
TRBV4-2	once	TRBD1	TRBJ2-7	CASSQDRQGYEQYF	TGTGCCAGCAGCCAAGATCGACAGGGGTACGAGCAGTACTTC
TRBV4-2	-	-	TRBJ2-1	CASSRLTQSSYNEQFF	TGTGCCAGCAGCCGACTAACACAGAGCTCCTACAATGAGCAGTTCTTC
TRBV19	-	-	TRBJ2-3	CASSTPADTSTDTQYF	TGTGCCAGTAGTACCCCAGCGGATACTAGCACAGATACGCAGTATTTT
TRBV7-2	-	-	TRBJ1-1	CASSLEADTEAFF	TGTGCCAGCAGCTTAGAGGCGGACACTGAAGCTTTCTTT
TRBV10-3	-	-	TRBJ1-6	CAISEGSSPLHF	TGTGCCATCAGTGAGGGAAGTTCACCCCTCCACTTT